This TCR beta chain originates from a study of identical twins. Study-level points and caveats: Out-of-frame beta sequences exhibited a weaker degree of excess twin sharing. Fewer insertions marked abundant cord blood beta clonotypes; young adult naive trended weakly, memory not at all. Rather than following the same donors, the conclusions depended on cross-sectional statistical analysis.

Deletions cut 0 bases from V and 5 bases from J, with 11 bases between. The CDR3 length is 14 residues. CDR1 is SGHRS, CDR2 YFSETQ, per germline. A universal primer site was incorporated via template switching, and the cDNA contained unique molecular identifiers. One entry per CDR3 protein results from TCRdb running MiXCR on the 5' RACE reads. Of roughly 500,000 distinct CDR3 sequences in the sample, roughly a fifth were seen once. This clonotype was recorded many times. What it binds is unknown. This sample was also put to use in a study of T cells expressing NK-cell markers.

V gene TRBV5-1 combines with J gene TRBJ2-5, with D perhaps TRBD2 (5 bases). Material for sequencing was CD4+ T cells sorted from blood. This TCR was sampled from a woman between 18 and 29 years old in good health. The CDR3 bases are TGCGCCAGCAGCTTGGCCGACGGGATTGAGACCCAGTACTTC. Protein: CASSLADGIETQYF.